A single sample gave rise to the 28 T cell receptor beta chains below, sequenced in a study of T cells in Graves' hyperthyroidism and ophthalmopathy. What was amplified from RNA transcripts were TCR beta CDR3 regions. First-round RT-PCR targeting the TCR CDR3 was performed with the HTBI primer set. TCRdb re-analysed the multiplex PCR reads in MiXCR, keeping a single row per CDR3 protein. This table holds around 580,000 distinct CDR3 sequences, approximately 16% found once. The sequenced sample was blood. The source of these receptors is a woman aged 18-29 years with Graves' hyperthyroidism.

The rearrangement links TRBV4-1 to TRBJ2-5; 8 bases map to TRBD2. The CDR3 is 16 residues long. V trimming: 2 bases; J trimming: 4 bases; junction bases outside the gene matches: 9. The germline CDR1 and CDR2 sequences are MGHRA and YSYEKL. The CDR3 loop is CASSQRFGGARETQYF. The CDR3 coding sequence is TGCGCCAGCAGCCAAAGATTCGGGGGGGCCCGAGAGACCCAGTACTTC.

This clonotype has ten or more counts. This sequence joins TRBV20-1 and TRBJ2-3; D tentatively reads TRBD1 or TRBD2 (6 bases each). The V end lost 5 bases, the J end lost 4 bases, and 10 bases lay between the germline ends. This CDR3 has 12 amino acids. The germline V gene encodes CDR1 DFQATT and CDR2 SNEGSKA (reference sequence). CDR3 loop: CSAGGRADTQYF. The CDR3 nucleotides are TGCAGTGCTGGGGGGCGGGCAGATACGCAGTATTTT.

The V gene is TRBV2, the J gene TRBJ2-3, with D maybe TRBD2 (5 bases). With 6 bases removed from V and 3 bases from J, the gap between germline ends came to 10 bases. The germline gives CDR1 SNHLY, CDR2 FYNNEI. The CDR3 is 13 amino acids. The CDR3 here is CASREVPTDTQYF. For the CDR3, the DNA is TGTGCCAGCAGGGAGGTCCCTACAGATACGCAGTATTTT.

V is TRBV20-1 and J is TRBJ1-1, with D possibly being TRBD1 (6 bases). Trimming left V 3 bases short and J 0 bases short, with 11 bases between. The CDR3 is made up of 14 amino acids. From germline, CDR1 is DFQATT and CDR2 SNEGSKA (reference sequence). The CDR3 DNA sequence: TGCAGTGCTAGCAGGGGCAGAGTGAACACTGAAGCTTTCTTT. It specifies CSASRGRVNTEAFF.

The chain links TRBV7-2 to TRBJ1-5, with a weak D call TRBD1 (6 bases). Looked up from germline, CDR1 is SGHTA and CDR2 is FQGNSA. The CDR3 contains 15 residues. Between the trimmed V and J ends, which lost 4 bases and 0 bases, there was a span of 10 bases. Here the CDR3 DNA reads TGTGCCAGCAGCTCTACAGGGAATAGCAATCAGCCCCAGCATTTT. This gives the protein CASSSTGNSNQPQHF.

J is TRBJ1-4 and V is TRBV24-1, with unresolved D. The CDR3 loop spans 16 amino acids. V dropped 0 bases and J dropped 3 bases, with 10 bases sitting between them. Germline lookup yields CDR1 KGHDR and CDR2 SFDVKD. CDR3 sequence reads: CATSDLAARANEKLFF. The DNA for the CDR3 is TGTGCCACCAGTGATTTGGCCGCGAGAGCTAATGAAAAACTGTTTTTT.

At least ten counts were recorded for this clonotype. The chain uses TRBV4-3 and TRBJ1-6, with 9 bases that match TRBD1. The CDR3 has 17 amino acids. V was pared by 4 bases and J by 7 bases, with 11 bases of the junction left unmatched. Germline V gene data show CDR1 as LGHNA and CDR2 as YSLEER. The CDR3 loop reads CASSLSAGQGGNSPLHF. The CDR3 DNA reads as TGCGCCAGCAGCCTAAGTGCGGGACAGGGAGGGAATTCACCCCTCCACTTT.

This clonotype was observed many times. The chain is built from TRBV5-5 and TRBJ1-2; 7 bases agree with TRBD1. Germline CDR1 SGHKS, CDR2 YYEKEE (reference sequence). The J segment lost 6 bases and the V segment lost 0 bases, leaving 8 bases of the junction unmatched. This CDR3 is 15 amino acids long. For the CDR3, the DNA is TGTGCCAGCAGCTTGGAGGGGGCCGCTTTGCATGGCTACACCTTC. Translation gives CASSLEGAALHGYTF.

In its sample, this clonotype was seen many times. V usage is TRBV6-1 and J usage is TRBJ2-3, with 9 bases identical to TRBD2. Germline assignment: CDR1 MNHNS and CDR2 SASEGT. The trim removed 5 bases at V and 5 bases at J, leaving 8 bases unmatched. This CDR3 has 15 residues. The CDR3 region is CASSNLGTSLDTQYF. CDR3 nucleotides: TGTGCCAGCAGTAATCTAGGGACTAGCTTAGATACGCAGTATTTT.

Ten or more counts support this clonotype. This chain connects TRBV29-1 to TRBJ2-5, with 11 bases identical to TRBD1. CDR3 size: 15 residues. Germline CDR1 reads SQVTM; CDR2 reads ANQGSEA. V shed 6 bases and J 4 bases; nucleotides not matched to a gene: 10. The CDR3 loop reads CSVLEGTGGRETQYF. CDR3 coding DNA: TGCAGCGTCCTCGAGGGGACAGGGGGTCGAGAGACCCAGTACTTC.

In its sample, this clonotype was seen once. Its ends do not fully match the called genes, so a read error is possible. The chain couples TRBV7-2 to TRBJ2-7; 7 bases map to TRBD2. Germline lookup yields CDR1 SGHTA and CDR2 FQGNSA. The CDR3 loop spans 16 amino acids. DNA for the CDR3: TGTGCCAGCAGTTTAGCGGCTAGCGGCTACTCCTACGAGCAGTACTTC. It encodes CASSLAASGYSYEQYF.

This clonotype was counted between two and nine times. The chain recombines TRBV19 with TRBJ2-3; D not certain. There are 11 residues in the CDR3. V lost 6 bases, J lost 7 bases, and 8 bases lay in between. Germline loops: CDR1 LNHDA, CDR2 SQIVND (reference sequence). CDR3 in DNA: TGTGCCAGTAGCACACGCAATACGCAGTATTTT. Amino acids: CASSTRNTQYF. Full variable domain (remainder filled in from reference TRBV19 and TRBJ2-3): DGGITQSPKYLFRKEGQNVTLSCEQNLNHDAMYWYRQDPGQGLRLIYYSQIVNDFQKGDIAEGYSVSREKKESFPLTVTSAQKNPTAFYLCASSTRNTQYFGPGTRLTVL.

The sample holds a few counts of this clonotype. The genes are TRBV6-5 and TRBJ2-4, with D perhaps matching TRBD1 (5 bases). Per the germline V gene, CDR1 is MNHEY and CDR2 is SVGAGI. V gave up 2 bases and J gave up 1 base, with 12 bases separating them. CDR3 length: 16 residues. The CDR3 spells CASSYVGNRAKNIQYF. CDR3 nucleotide sequence: TGTGCCAGCAGTTACGTAGGGAACAGGGCCAAAAACATTCAGTACTTC.

This clonotype turned up a few times. The J gene is TRBJ1-3, the V gene TRBV20-1; 7 nucleotides line up with TRBD1. With V trimmed by 2 bases and J by 0 bases, 13 bases remained unmatched. The CDR3 runs to 18 residues. Germline lookup yields CDR1 DFQATT and CDR2 SNEGSKA (reference sequence). CDR3 sequence: CSARKAYGGQHSGNTIYF. The CDR3, as DNA: TGCAGTGCTAGAAAAGCCTACGGGGGACAGCACTCTGGAAACACCATATATTTT.

This clonotype was counted between two and nine times. The chain recombines TRBV5-5 with TRBJ2-1; TRBD2 matches 7 bases. V lost 0 bases and J lost 4; bases outside the gene matches: 10. The CDR3 spans 17 residues. Germline-derived CDR1 and CDR2 are SGHKS and YYEKEE (reference sequence). The CDR3 nucleotides read TGTGCCAGCAGCTTGGCTCCCATCGGCGGGGGTTACAATGAGCAGTTCTTC. This translates into CASSLAPIGGGYNEQFF.

The sample holds many counts of this clonotype. This rearrangement joins TRBV12-3 or TRBV12-4 to TRBJ1-2; 12 positions match TRBD1. This CDR3 contains 14 residues. The V and J ends lost 6 bases and 7 bases, in that order; junction bases with no gene match: 6. CDR3 region: CASSGTGGWGGYTF. In nucleotides, the CDR3 is TGTGCCAGCAGCGGGACAGGGGGCTGGGGTGGCTACACCTTC.

This clonotype was seen ten or more times. The chain links TRBV2 to TRBJ2-7; 8 bases line up with TRBD1. With V trimmed by 8 bases and J by 4 bases, 10 bases remained unmatched. Germline V CDR1 and CDR2: SNHLY, FYNNEI. CDR3 length: 14 residues. CDR3 coding DNA: TGTGCCAGCCGCCCGGCTGACAGGGGTTACGAGCAGTACTTC. Its translation is CASRPADRGYEQYF.

The CDR3 region has the DNA TGTGCCAGCAGTTTCCGACAGGGGTATTCACCCCTCCACTTT. This translates into CASSFRQGYSPLHF. This chain connects TRBV28 to TRBJ1-6; TRBD1 agrees at 8 bases. Germline lookup yields CDR1 MDHEN and CDR2 SYDVKM. The CDR3 extends over 14 amino acids. V gave up 3 bases and J gave up 8 bases; unmatched junction bases: 3.

In its sample, this clonotype was seen many times. The CDR3 DNA follows: TGTGCCATCAAACCCAGTATAACCACAGATACGCAGTATTTT. Protein product: CAIKPSITTDTQYF. The chain combines TRBV10-3 with TRBJ2-3, with no clear D. The CDR3 loop spans 14 amino acids. Germline loops: CDR1 ENHRY, CDR2 SYGVKD. V was trimmed by 7 bases and J by 2 bases, leaving 13 bases between them.

Ten or more counts support this clonotype. The chain recombines TRBV2 with TRBJ1-5; tentative D call: TRBD1 (5 bases). The CDR3 has 15 residues. From germline, CDR1 is SNHLY and CDR2 FYNNEI. V was shortened by 6 bases and J by 2 bases, with 14 bases between the two germline ends. CDR3 DNA sequence: TGTGCCAGCAGGATTCAGGGTAGAGGCAATCAGCCCCAGCATTTT. Amino acid sequence: CASRIQGRGNQPQHF.

There are many counts of this clonotype. The V and J genes are TRBV11-1 and TRBJ2-1, with D perhaps TRBD1 or TRBD2 (5 bases each). This CDR3 contains 15 residues. The V and J ends lost 3 bases and 3 bases respectively, with 12 bases between them. From germline, CDR1 is SGHAT and CDR2 FQDESV (reference sequence). The CDR3 loop is CASSFRGAGYNEQFF. In nucleotides, the CDR3 is TGTGCCAGCAGCTTCCGAGGGGCCGGCTACAATGAGCAGTTCTTC.

This chain joins TRBV7-2 and TRBJ2-7, with a tentative D call TRBD2 (6 bases). From germline, CDR1 is SGHTA and CDR2 FQGNSA. The V gene lost 4 bases and the J gene lost 0 bases, with 10 bases spanning the gap. The CDR3 has 14 amino acids. CDR3 in amino acids: CASSWGLISYEQYF. As DNA, the CDR3 is TGTGCCAGCAGCTGGGGACTCATCTCCTACGAGCAGTACTTC. The complete variable domain, with remaining parts taken from reference TRBV7-2 and TRBJ2-7, reads GAGVSQSPSNKVTEKGKDVELRCDPISGHTALYWYRQSLGQGLEFLIYFQGNSAPDKSGLPSDRFSAERTGGSVSTLTIQRTQQEDSAVYLCASSWGLISYEQYFGPGTRLTVT.

The gene calls are TRBV6-1 and TRBJ1-2; D is possibly TRBD1 (5 bases). Germline CDR1 and CDR2: MNHNS and SASEGT. CDR3 length: 16 residues. V was cut by 1 base and J by 8 bases, with 20 bases left in between. CDR3: CASSEGQGGLSGGYTF. The DNA of the CDR3 is TGTGCCAGCAGTGAAGGGCAGGGAGGTTTGTCGGGCGGCTACACCTTC.

This chain joins TRBV6-1 and TRBJ2-5; D might be TRBD2 (6 bases). Germline CDR1 and CDR2: MNHNS and SASEGT. This CDR3 spans 13 amino acids. V was cut by 7 bases and J by 4 bases, with 13 bases left in between. The DNA of the CDR3 is TGTGCCAGCACCGACGGGGGAAGAGAGACCCAGTACTTC. Translation gives CASTDGGRETQYF.

This clonotype occurred many times. The chain has TRBV7-2 and TRBJ2-5; 8 nucleotides align to TRBD2. V gave up 6 bases and J gave up 9 bases; unmatched junction bases: 18. Germline assignment: CDR1 SGHTA and CDR2 FQGNSA. The CDR3 length is 16 residues. The CDR3 region has the DNA TGTGCCAGCAGACCCTCACTTACGGGGGGGTTAATGGCCCAGTACTTC. It encodes CASRPSLTGGLMAQYF.

The sample holds many counts of this clonotype. This chain connects TRBV24-1 to TRBJ1-1; D gene uncertain. The CDR3 is made up of 13 amino acids. Germline lookup yields CDR1 KGHDR and CDR2 SFDVKD. V lost 2 bases and J lost 11, with 14 bases in between. DNA for the CDR3: TGTGCCACCAGTGATTGGGCAGGCCGAGGTGCTTTCTTT. Protein sequence: CATSDWAGRGAFF.

The chain links TRBV4-1 to TRBJ2-3; 8 nucleotides match TRBD2. The V gene's germline CDR1 is MGHRA and CDR2 YSYEKL. The CDR3 is 17 amino acids. The V gene end was trimmed by 4 bases and the J gene end by 0 bases; junction bases not matched to a gene: 9. In DNA, the CDR3 is TGCGCCAGCAGCCCCCGCCGGGGGGGGCGAAGCACAGATACGCAGTATTTT. Translation: CASSPRRGGRSTDTQYF.

This clonotype was found many times. The rearrangement uses TRBV7-8 and TRBJ2-3, with D perhaps matching TRBD2 (6 bases). Germline loops: CDR1 SGHVS, CDR2 FQNEAQ. V was shortened by 4 bases and J by 4 bases, with 21 bases between the two germline ends. CDR3 length: 17 amino acids. CDR3 sequence (DNA): TGTGCCAGCAGCTGGACCGTGGGGCGTGGAGGGCCAGATACGCAGTATTTT. Its protein is CASSWTVGRGGPDTQYF. The whole variable domain, filled in from reference TRBV7-8 and TRBJ2-3, reads GAGVSQSPRYKVAKRGQDVALRCDPISGHVSLFWYQQALGQGPEFLTYFQNEAQLDKSGLPSDRFFAERPEGSVSTLKIQRTQQEDSAVYLCASSWTVGRGGPDTQYFGPGTRLTVL.